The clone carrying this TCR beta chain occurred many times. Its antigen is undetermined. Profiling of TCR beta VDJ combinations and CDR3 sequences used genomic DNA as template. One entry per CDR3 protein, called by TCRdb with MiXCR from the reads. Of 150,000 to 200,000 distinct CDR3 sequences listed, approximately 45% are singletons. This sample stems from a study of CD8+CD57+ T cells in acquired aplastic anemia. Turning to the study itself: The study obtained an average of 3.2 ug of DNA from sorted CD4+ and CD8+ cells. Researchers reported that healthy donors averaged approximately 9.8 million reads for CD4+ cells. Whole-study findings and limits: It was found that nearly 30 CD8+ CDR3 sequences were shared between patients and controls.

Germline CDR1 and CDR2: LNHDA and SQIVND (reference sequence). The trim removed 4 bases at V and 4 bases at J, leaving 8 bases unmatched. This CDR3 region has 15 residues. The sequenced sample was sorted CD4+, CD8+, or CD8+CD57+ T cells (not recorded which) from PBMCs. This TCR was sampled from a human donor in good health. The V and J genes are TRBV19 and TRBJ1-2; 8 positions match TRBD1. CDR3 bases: TGTGCCAGTAGTAAGGGAGGGACAGGACTCTATGGCTACACCTTC. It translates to CASSKGGTGLYGYTF.